This TCR beta chain was sequenced during a study of PD-L1 blockade in urothelial cancer (dated by TCRdb to about 2017). For context, the study as a whole: All patients started therapy in the mid-2010s and received atezolizumab 1,200 mg intravenously every 3 weeks. Durable clinical benefit was achieved by nine patients but not by the remaining 20. Durable clinical benefit was defined as a progression-free survival longer than 6 months, and TCR features were additionally tested against progression-free survival and overall survival. The study, an exploratory multi-omic analysis, examined somatic, immune and clinical correlates of response to PD-L1 blockade with atezolizumab in urothelial cancer. An ECOG performance status of 0 or 1 was recorded for the patients, and 0 to 3 prior chemotherapy regimens had been received by the patients. Blood samples yielded a median of 141,255 T cells and more than 80,000 unique TCRs, with median clonality 0.080. Over 28 patients had pretreatment blood TCR-seq, around 25 had at least one posttreatment blood collection, and around 25 had tumor TCR-seq. In the same patients, whole exome sequencing and RNA sequencing of pretreatment tumors were performed in addition to TCR sequencing. Twenty-five of 29 patients were identified as males with urothelial cancer of bladder origin, and a prior smoking history was reported by 18 of 29 patients. Blood samples were analyzed at 3 weeks after treatment start (second dose) and at 6 weeks after treatment start. Pretreatment tumor samples, along with matched peripheral blood serially collected before and after atezolizumab treatment, were subjected to TCR sequencing.

Overall results and qualifications from the work: Because the sample size was small (n ≈ 27) and many exploratory analyses were performed, the results are intended to be hypothesis-generating. Patients with durable benefit showed greater expansion of tumor-associated TCR clones in peripheral blood 3 weeks after starting treatment (n of about 21, p = 0.022). A pretreatment peripheral blood TCR clonality below the median was linked to improved progression-free and overall survival.

Each PCR received spiked-in synthetic TCR analog templates so that absolute template abundance could be estimated from read counts. The immunoSEQ assay was used to amplify TCRbeta CDR3 regions from genomic DNA with bias-controlled V and J gene primers. Rearranged TCRbeta segments were sequenced at approximately 20X coverage. The original methods were these. Clustering was used to correct sequencing errors, and CDR3s were annotated against IMGT so that V, D and J genes could be assigned. Downstream analyses used only productive TCRbeta rearrangements and left out out-of-frame or stop-codon sequences. To compute clonality, Shannon entropy was normalized by the log of the number of unique productive sequences and then subtracted from one. Fisher's exact test with Benjamini-Hochberg correction, using a cutoff of adjusted p below 0.01, was how clones that differed between time points or between blood and tumor were identified. Entries here come from immuneACCESS through TCRdb and include only in-frame sequences with V and J called. Some clones fail to appear in such tables; in the studies checked, an unresolved V gene covers under half of the shortfall, and the cause of the remainder is unknown. V, J and clone size were drawn from that table, and D and trimming were deduced from the DNA. A total of under 70,000 clones appear in this sample, more than 70% of them only once. The ten most abundant clones make up approximately 10% of the sample.

The time point label corresponds to: peripheral blood 6 weeks after treatment start. The cohort comprised about 30 patients with locally advanced or metastatic urothelial carcinoma treated at Memorial Sloan Kettering on a trial protocol. Peripheral blood mononuclear cells were collected pretreatment and during treatment, with between 1 and 8 total time points per patient. The Qiagen DNeasy Blood extraction kit was used to purify genomic DNA from total PBMCs and from tumor samples. PBMCs were collected pretreatment and during treatment, and were isolated and stored as previously described. CDR1 SGHVS and CDR2 FQNEAQ are derived from the germline V gene. Measured from the cysteine to the phenylalanine, the CDR3 is 14 residues long. The sequence is cut down to CDR3 DNA, 42 bases in frame from base 1. V and J lose 3 bases and 0 bases, and a span of 9 bases separates them. Note on this clone: Its antigen is unknown. No base quality information exists; no much larger clone differs at one position.

This specimen was PBMCs, taken around atezolizumab (anti-PD-L1) treatment. This TCR was recovered from a man aged 60-69 years with urothelial cancer. The chain is made from TRBV7-8 and TRBJ2-7, and perhaps TRBD1 as D gene, on 5 matching bases. The nucleotide sequence reads TGTGCCAGCAGCTTTGGTCAGGGCTCCTACGAGCAGTACTTC. This sequence encodes CASSFGQGSYEQYF.